A selection of T cell receptor beta chains follows, all from one sample in a study of OX40 agonist ivuxolimab in advanced cancers. Sequenced by immunoSEQ multiplex PCR; TCRdb stores in-frame clones only, minus some. This sample has roughly 68,000 clones; 65% to 90% occur once, and the top ten carry 1.4% to 1.5%. This specimen was CD4+ or CD8+ T cells sorted from blood, taken in a trial of the OX40 agonist ivuxolimab. These receptors were obtained from an adult with an advanced solid tumor such as melanoma, head and neck, liver or kidney cancer. Both conserved end residues are part of each CDR3. The order of the fields is CDR3 protein, CDR3 DNA, V gene, J gene, clone size, D gene. The D gene is left open where the match is weak. Clone size is stated in some rows and not others, as once, few, many or a class when expanded.

CASSLQLQSNEKLFF	TGTGCCAGCAGTTTACAATTACAGTCGAATGAAAAACTGTTTTTT	TRBV6-5	TRBJ1-4	once	-
CASSLGGQPTDTQYF	TGCGCCAGCAGCTTGGGAGGGCAGCCCACAGATACGCAGTATTTT	TRBV5-1	TRBJ2-3	-	-
CAWSPAFQEQYF	TGTGCCTGGAGCCCGGCCTTCCAGGAGCAGTACTTC	TRBV30	TRBJ2-5	once	-
CASVTLEAYEQYF	TGTGCCAGCGTGACACTTGAGGCCTACGAGCAGTACTTC	TRBV6-1	TRBJ2-7	-	-
CASPGQGSQPQYF	TGTGCCAGCCCTGGGCAGGGTAGTCAGCCCCAGTATTTT	TRBV7-2	TRBJ2-3	-	-
CAGRTERTDTQYF	TGTGCCGGCCGGACAGAACGCACAGATACGCAGTATTTT	TRBV21-1	TRBJ2-3	-	-
CASSLALAGVQGLFF	TGTGCCAGCAGCTTAGCGCTAGCGGGGGTACAAGGGCTGTTTTTT	TRBV7-2	TRBJ2-2	-	TRBD2
CASSTGQGAREIGYTF	TGTGCCAGCAGCACAGGACAGGGGGCGCGAGAAATTGGCTACACCTTC	TRBV5-5	TRBJ1-2	once	TRBD1
CASSPGGNTIYF	TGTGCCAGCAGCCCCGGGGGAAACACCATATATTTT	TRBV7-2	TRBJ1-3	-	-
CASSVRDREGNTF	TGTGCCAGCAGTGTCCGGGACAGGGAAGGGAACACCTTC	TRBV2	TRBJ1-2	-	TRBD1
CASSLQTPIQYF	TGTGCCAGCAGCCTTCAAACCCCCATTCAGTACTTC	TRBV7-2	TRBJ2-4	few	-
CASSYSNSGNEQFF	TGTGCCAGCAGTTACTCGAACTCGGGTAATGAGCAGTTCTTC	TRBV6-5	TRBJ2-1	once	-
CASSRLQGNTEAFF	TGCGCCAGCAGCCGACTACAGGGGAACACTGAAGCTTTCTTT	TRBV5-1	TRBJ1-1	-	-
CASSSSLVKTDTQYF	TGTGCCAGCAGTTCTAGCCTAGTCAAAACAGATACGCAGTATTTT	TRBV27	TRBJ2-3	-	-
CASRVRVGTEAFF	TGTGCCAGCAGAGTCAGGGTTGGCACTGAAGCTTTCTTT	TRBV6-5	TRBJ1-1	-	-
CASSQGVGATDTQYF	TGCGCCAGCAGCCAAGGTGTGGGAGCCACAGATACGCAGTATTTT	TRBV4-1	TRBJ2-3	-	-
CSVASGSTNEKLFF	TGCAGCGTTGCCTCGGGTTCAACTAATGAAAAACTGTTTTTT	TRBV29-1	TRBJ1-4	once	-
CASSPNRVALNTEAFF	TGTGCCAGCAGCCCGAACAGGGTTGCATTGAACACTGAAGCTTTCTTT	TRBV28	TRBJ1-1	-	-
CASSVATPVTAGDGTNEQFF	TGTGCCAGCAGCGTAGCCACACCGGTGACAGCGGGGGATGGAACCAATGAGCAGTTCTTC	TRBV9	TRBJ2-1	-	TRBD2
CASSLDAGNTEAFF	TGTGCCAGCAGCTTAGACGCAGGCAACACTGAAGCTTTCTTT	TRBV7-9	TRBJ1-1	few	-
CASRLAGASDTGELFF	TGTGCCAGCCGACTAGCGGGGGCCTCGGACACCGGGGAGCTGTTTTTT	TRBV27	TRBJ2-2	-	TRBD2